This TCR beta chain was sequenced during a study of blood T cells in healthy people across ages. The wider study: Using template switching, researchers captured about one barcoded beta molecule for each two T cells. Study observations and caveats: TCR beta diversity per million T cells fell roughly linearly with age.

The trim removed 6 bases at V and 9 bases at J, leaving 14 bases unmatched. CDR3 length: 15 residues. CDR1 and CDR2 (germline): ENHRY, SYGVKD. A word on this clonotype: Its antigen is as yet unknown. A much larger clone lies one base from this, so it may be a read error.

A second about 6 to 12 cycle PCR used barcoded and J-beta primers. TCRdb redid the calling of the 5' RACE reads with MiXCR, one entry per CDR3 protein. The sample consists of 1.5 million to 2 million distinct CDR3 sequences, 49% of them appearing once. Source material: blood. This TCR derives from a woman in her 40s in good health. This chain joins TRBV10-3 and TRBJ2-1; 7 positions agree with TRBD1. CDR3 loop: CAISTPGQTNSEQFF. DNA for the CDR3: TGTGCCATCAGCACTCCGGGACAGACCAACAGTGAGCAGTTCTTC.